This TCR beta chain is from a study of technical replicates of blood from several donors. The method was immunoSEQ multiplex PCR; TCRdb's version includes in-frame clones alone and lacks a portion of them. The sample has roughly 60,000 clones; 89% are singletons. From germline, CDR1 is SGHNT and CDR2 YYREEE (reference sequence). Trimming stripped 5 bases from V and 8 bases from J, with 11 bases between. This CDR3 contains 12 residues. This TCR came from a human donor in good health. Some clones in this sample may be carry-over from other donors' samples. V is TRBV5-4 and J is TRBJ2-1, with D possibly being TRBD1 (6 bases). The sample taken for sequencing was PBMCs. The CDR3 protein is CASRRTAHEQFF. In DNA form, the CDR3 reads TGTGCCAGCAGAAGGACAGCCCATGAGCAGTTCTTC.